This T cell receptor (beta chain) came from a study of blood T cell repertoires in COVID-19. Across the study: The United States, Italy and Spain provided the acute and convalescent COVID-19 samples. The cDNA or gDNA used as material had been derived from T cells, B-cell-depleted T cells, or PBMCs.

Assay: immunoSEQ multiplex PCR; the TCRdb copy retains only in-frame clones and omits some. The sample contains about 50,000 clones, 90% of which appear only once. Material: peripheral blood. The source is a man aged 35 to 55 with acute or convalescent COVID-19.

The DNA for the CDR3 is TGTGCCAGCAGTACCACAGGGAACTATGGCTACACCTTC. Amino acids: CASSTTGNYGYTF. The gene calls are TRBV12-3 or TRBV12-4 and TRBJ1-2, with D tentatively TRBD1 (6 bases). Trimming took off 5 bases at V and 2 bases at J, with 9 bases between the two ends. There are 13 residues in the CDR3.